The clone carrying this TCR beta chain was seen repeatedly, ten times or more. The antigen is unknown. V lost 3 bases to trimming and J lost 2 bases; unmatched junction nucleotides: 4. This CDR3 contains 15 residues. Looked up from germline, CDR1 is SGHTA and CDR2 is FQGTGA. The data were obtained in a study of T cells after yellow fever vaccination. The study's findings and limits: Weaker, the secondary response had a peak occurring faster, on day 5 versus 15. Only a small proportion of the clonotypes turned up in both the CD4 and the CD8 compartments, likely arising from convergent recombination.

In TCRdb, the 5' RACE reads were re-called with MiXCR into one record per CDR3 protein. The sample records around 530,000 distinct CDR3 sequences, roughly a sixth being singletons. The material sequenced was PBMCs, taken less than 6 days after the first yellow fever vaccination. V is TRBV7-3 and J is TRBJ2-5; TRBD1 matches at 9 bases. This receptor was identified in a man younger than 30 who received the YFV17D yellow fever vaccine. CDR3: CASSLTGTGQETQYF. CDR3 DNA: TGTGCCAGCAGCTTGACGGGGACAGGGCAAGAGACCCAGTACTTC.